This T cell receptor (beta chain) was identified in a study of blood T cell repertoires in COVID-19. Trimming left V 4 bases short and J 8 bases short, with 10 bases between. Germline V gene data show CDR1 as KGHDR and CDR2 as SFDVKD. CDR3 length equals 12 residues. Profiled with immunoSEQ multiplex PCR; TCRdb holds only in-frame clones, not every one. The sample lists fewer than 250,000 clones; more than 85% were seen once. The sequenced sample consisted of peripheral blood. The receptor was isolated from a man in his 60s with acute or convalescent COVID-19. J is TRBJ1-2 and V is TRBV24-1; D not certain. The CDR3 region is CATSEGGRGYTF. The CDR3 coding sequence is TGTGCCACCAGTGAAGGAGGACGAGGCTACACCTTC.